This T cell receptor (beta chain) was recovered during a study of T cell clonotyping in hematopoietic cell transplantation. Data came from immunoSEQ multiplex PCR; TCRdb stores just in-frame clones and leaves some out. The sample consists of approximately 80,000 clones, 95% to 97% of them appearing once. Time point of the sample: recipient sample about 28 days before transplant, after cytoreduction. The sample consisted of peripheral blood mononuclear cells, taken before stem cell transplant. This receptor was obtained from a woman aged 45-65 years with acute myeloid leukemia. Some clones in this sample may be carry-over from other donors' samples.

This chain's CDR3 is CASSLQISGGAYEQYF. The CDR3 region has the DNA TGTGCCAGCAGTTTACAGATTAGCGGGGGGGCCTACGAGCAGTACTTC. The V and J genes are TRBV13 and TRBJ2-7; 11 positions agree with TRBD2. Germline V gene lookup returns CDR1 PRHDT and CDR2 FYEKMQ (reference sequence). This CDR3 spans 16 amino acids. V dropped 6 bases and J dropped 2; count of bases not matched to a gene: 9. Combining the CDR3 with reference TRBV13 and TRBJ2-7 gives the whole variable domain AAGVIQSPRHLIKEKRETATLKCYPIPRHDTVYWYQQGPGQDPQFLISFYEKMQSDKGSIPDRFSAQQFSDYHSELNMSSLELGDSALYFCASSLQISGGAYEQYFGPGTRLTVT.